This entry is about one T cell receptor beta chain. V dropped 0 bases and J dropped 5; count of bases not matched to a gene: 2. Germline values: CDR1 SGHTA, CDR2 FQGNSA. The CDR3 extends over 15 amino acids. Here immunoSEQ multiplex PCR was the method, and the copy in TCRdb shows in-frame clones only, minus some. The sample consists of 350,000 to 400,000 clones, around nine tenths of them appearing once. Recovery among Cohort 3 donors was established by two negative PCRs, clearance, or symptom resolution. The sample originates from a study of blood T cell repertoires in COVID-19. Study in general: PBMCs, B-cell-depleted T cells, or T cells were the source of the cDNA or gDNA that made up the material.

The sequenced sample consisted of PBMCs or T cells enriched from blood (not recorded which). This TCR was recovered from a woman younger than 35 who had recovered from COVID-19. This chain joins TRBV7-2 and TRBJ2-2; 8 nucleotides line up with TRBD2. The CDR3 spells CASSLALAGTGELFF. Here the CDR3 DNA reads TGTGCCAGCAGCTTAGCCTTAGCGGGGACCGGGGAGCTGTTTTTT.